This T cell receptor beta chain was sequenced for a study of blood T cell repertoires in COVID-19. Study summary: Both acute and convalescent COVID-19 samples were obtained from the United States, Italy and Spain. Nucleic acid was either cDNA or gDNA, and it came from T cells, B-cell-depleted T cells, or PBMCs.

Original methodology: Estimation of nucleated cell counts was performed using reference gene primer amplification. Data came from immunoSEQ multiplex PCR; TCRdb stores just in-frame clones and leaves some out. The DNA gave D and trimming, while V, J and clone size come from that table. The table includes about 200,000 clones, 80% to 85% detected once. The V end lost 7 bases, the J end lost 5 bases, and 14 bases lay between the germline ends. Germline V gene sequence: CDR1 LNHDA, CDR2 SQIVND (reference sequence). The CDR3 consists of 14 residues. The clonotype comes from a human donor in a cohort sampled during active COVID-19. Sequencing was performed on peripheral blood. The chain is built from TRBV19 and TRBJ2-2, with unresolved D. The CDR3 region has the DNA TGTGCCAGTATTGGGCCTGGGTGGACCGGGGAGCTGTTTTTT. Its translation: CASIGPGWTGELFF.